The rows below give T cell receptor beta chains drawn from one sample of a study of blood T cells in healthy people across ages. From the 5' RACE reads, TCRdb called clonotypes with MiXCR, one entry per CDR3 protein. The sample has 1.5 million to 2 million distinct CDR3 sequences, roughly 27% seen once. The specimen sequenced was blood. These receptors were obtained from a woman aged 30 to 39 in good health. Both conserved end residues are part of each CDR3. D genes are given only for firm matches. Some rows have no size entry. The others give once, few or many, or a class for an expanded clone.

d_call clone_size j_call v_call cdr3_nt cdr3_aa
- - TRBJ2-1 TRBV5-1 TGCGCCAGCAGCTTGGGGGGTCTGCGGTCCTACAATGAGCAGTTCTTC CASSLGGLRSYNEQFF
- - TRBJ1-1 TRBV28 TGTGCCTCTCACCTTCAGGCGCGAAACACTGAAGCTTTCTTT CASHLQARNTEAFF
TRBD1 few TRBJ1-2 TRBV4-2 TGTGCCAGCAGCCAACCAACAGGGGATGTCGGCTACACCTTC CASSQPTGDVGYTF
- few TRBJ1-1 TRBV28 TGTGCCAGCAGTTTATCCCATTCCGAAGCTTTCTTT CASSLSHSEAFF
TRBD1 - TRBJ2-2 TRBV9 TGTGCCAGCAGCGTTGCAAAGACAGGGACCGGGGAGCTGTTTTTT CASSVAKTGTGELFF
- few TRBJ1-1 TRBV20-1 TGCAGTGCTAGAATCCTCGGAGGGGTTCTCACTGAAGCTTTCTTT CSARILGGVLTEAFF
- - TRBJ1-2 TRBV27 TGTGCCAGCAAATCCGGGGCCTATGGCTACACCTTC CASKSGAYGYTF
- - TRBJ2-5 TRBV7-7 TGTGCCAGCAGCCCCCGCCCGGCGGAATTGGGATTAGAGACCCAGTACTTC CASSPRPAELGLETQYF
- - TRBJ2-5 TRBV21-1 TGTGCCAGCAGCAAAGCCGGACCGCGCCAAGAGACCCAGTACTTC CASSKAGPRQETQYF
TRBD1 - TRBJ1-5 TRBV28 TGTGCCAGCAGTACCGAGGGACAGGGAAATCGGCCCCAGCATTTT CASSTEGQGNRPQHF
- - TRBJ1-2 TRBV27 TGTGCCAGCAGTCCCTTGCGCGCCCATGGCTACACCTTC CASSPLRAHGYTF
TRBD1 - TRBJ2-5 TRBV6-5 TGTGCCAGTAGTTGGGGGACAGGGAGGGCAGAGACCCAGTACTTC CASSWGTGRAETQYF
TRBD2 - TRBJ2-7 TRBV20-1 TGCAGTGCTAGAGATAAGCCTAGCGGGGGATCCTACGAGCAGTACTTC CSARDKPSGGSYEQYF
TRBD1 few TRBJ2-1 TRBV5-1 TGCGCCAGCAGCCACCCGGACAGGGGCAATGAGCAGTTCTTC CASSHPDRGNEQFF
TRBD1 - TRBJ2-7 TRBV24-1 TGTGCCACCGCAGGGGGTCGTACAGGGATTGACGAGCAGTACTTC CATAGGRTGIDEQYF
TRBD2 - TRBJ2-7 TRBV5-1 TGCGCCAGCAGCACAGCGGGGGAGTTGTTCAACGAGCAGTACTTC CASSTAGELFNEQYF
- - TRBJ2-5 TRBV12-3/TRBV12-4 TGTGCCAGCAGACCCACGGGGGATGAGACCCAGTACTTC CASRPTGDETQYF
- once TRBJ2-2 TRBV5-5 TGTGCCAGCGGCTTACGCACCGGGGAGCTGTTTTTT CASGLRTGELFF
TRBD1 many TRBJ2-6 TRBV12-3/TRBV12-4 TGTGCCAGCAGTTTTGGTGCAGGGGGCTCTGGGGCCAACGTCCTGACTTTC CASSFGAGGSGANVLTF
TRBD2 once TRBJ2-3 TRBV6-1 TGTGTCAGCAGTGAGCGGGACCCGGGGAGCACAGATACGCAGTATTTT CVSSERDPGSTDTQYF
- few TRBJ1-1 TRBV5-1 TGCGCCAGCAGCCAGTGGAAAGGGGAAGCTGAAGCTTTCTTT CASSQWKGEAEAFF
- few TRBJ2-7 TRBV6-2/TRBV6-3 TGTGCCAGCAGTTCGTACTATCCTTACGAGCAGTACTTC CASSSYYPYEQYF
- - TRBJ2-1 TRBV5-4 TGTGCCAGCAGCATTACTAGTGAAACCTACAATGAGCAGTTCTTC CASSITSETYNEQFF
- - TRBJ1-1 TRBV30 TGTGCCTGGAGTGTCATCGGGATGACTGAAGCTTTCTTT CAWSVIGMTEAFF
- few TRBJ1-5 TRBV2 TGTGCCAGCAGAGACACCGGGTTGAGTCAGCCCCAGCATTTT CASRDTGLSQPQHF
TRBD2 - TRBJ2-1 TRBV25-1 TGTGCCAGCAGTGAATGGAGGAGCGGGAGTATCAATGAGCAGTTCTTC CASSEWRSGSINEQFF
- few TRBJ2-1 TRBV5-6 TGTGCCAGCAGCCTGGAGGGCCACCGGCGGGATGAGCAGTTCTTC CASSLEGHRRDEQFF
- - TRBJ1-6 TRBV27 TGTGCCAGCCGTCCGGGACTCCTGATGGGCTCCTATAATTCACCCCTCCACTTT CASRPGLLMGSYNSPLHF
- few TRBJ1-6 TRBV6-5 TGTGCCAGCAGTTCCCGACCCAATTCGCCCCTCCACTTT CASSSRPNSPLHF
- many TRBJ1-2 TRBV18 TGTGCCAGCTCAGAGGACGGAAACTATGGCTACACCTTC CASSEDGNYGYTF
- few TRBJ2-1 TRBV5-6 TGTGCCAGCAGCTTGAAGGATATTTCCTACAATGAGCAGTTCTTC CASSLKDISYNEQFF
TRBD1 - TRBJ1-2 TRBV6-6 TGTGCCAGCTCTAGAACTGATACGACAGGGGAAAACTATGGCTACACCTTC CASSRTDTTGENYGYTF
- once TRBJ2-2 TRBV7-3 TGTGCCAGCAGCTTGAAGGCAGGGGGGTCCGGGGAGCTGTTTTTT CASSLKAGGSGELFF
- - TRBJ2-3 TRBV10-2 TGCGCCAGCAGTGGTGACGAGGGGATCACAGATACGCAGTATTTT CASSGDEGITDTQYF
- - TRBJ1-2 TRBV29-1 TGCAGCGTTTTGAGGGGTAGGCATGGCTACACCTTC CSVLRGRHGYTF
- - TRBJ2-5 TRBV5-6 TGTGCCGGCAGCTTGCCACAGGGTTCAAAGTACTTC CAGSLPQGSKYF
TRBD1 few TRBJ2-7 TRBV19 TGTGCCACCAGCGCAGGGGGTATTCGGTACGAGCAGTACTTC CATSAGGIRYEQYF